The 6 T cell receptor beta chains presented below share a single source sample, sequenced in a study of cytomegalovirus exposure and HLA in healthy donors. The study ran its PCR with 60 Vbeta and 13 Jbeta primers. Assay used: immunoSEQ multiplex PCR; TCRdb lists only in-frame clones, some missing. The sample lists under 95,000 clones; 76% were seen once. Material for sequencing was PBMCs. Receptor source: a man in his thirties or forties in good health and CMV-seropositive.

This clone was seen a handful of times. The J gene is TRBJ2-5, the V gene TRBV30; TRBD1 agrees at 7 bases. CDR1 GTSNPN and CDR2 SVGIG come from the germline V gene (reference sequence). With V trimmed by 4 bases and J by 5 bases, 13 bases remained unmatched. This CDR3 contains 15 residues. CDR3: CAWNPPEGAGETQYF. DNA for the CDR3: TGTGCCTGGAATCCCCCAGAGGGGGCGGGTGAGACCCAGTACTTC.

The chain is built from TRBV6-6 and TRBJ2-7, with D possibly matching TRBD2 (7 bases). Trimming cost V 6 bases and J 5 bases, with 23 bases left between them. CDR1 and CDR2 from the germline V gene are MNHNY and SVGAGI (reference sequence). The CDR3 has 16 amino acids. CDR3 amino acids: CASSLLGGGGLNEQYF. The CDR3 DNA follows: TGTGCCAGCAGCCTCTTAGGGGGAGGGGGTCTGAACGAGCAGTACTTC.

The chain is built from TRBV28 and TRBJ2-7, with D unresolved. CDR1 and CDR2 (germline): MDHEN, SYDVKM. V was shortened by 4 bases and J by 1 base, with 14 bases between the two germline ends. This CDR3 has 15 amino acids. The CDR3 coding sequence is TGTGCCAGCAGTTCCCCCCAGGCGTTATCCTACGAGCAGTACTTC. This sequence encodes CASSSPQALSYEQYF.

This clone was seen a handful of times. At one boundary the junction diverges from the germline segment, which might be a read error. The chain is built from TRBV2 and TRBJ1-3; 8 nucleotides align to TRBD1. This CDR3 contains 12 residues. CDR1 and CDR2 from the germline V gene are SNHLY and FYNNEI. The DNA of the CDR3 is TGTGCCAGCAGTGACGGCAGGGGGCTAATGGGTTTT. Residues: CASSDGRGLMGF.

This clone was counted a few times. The V call is TRBV7-8, the J call TRBJ1-6; D gene uncertain. The germline gives CDR1 SGHVS, CDR2 FQNEAQ. CDR3 length equals 14 residues. The V and J ends lost 1 base and 7 bases respectively, with 8 bases between them. CDR3 sequence (DNA): TGTGCCAGCAGCTTAGTTCACGGGAATTCACCCCTCCACTTT. Translating gives CASSLVHGNSPLHF.

This clone was detected only once. The rearrangement links TRBV19 to TRBJ1-2, with 8 bases identical to TRBD1. V dropped 4 bases and J dropped 4; count of bases not matched to a gene: 8. Germline V gene sequence: CDR1 LNHDA, CDR2 SQIVND (reference sequence). The CDR3 loop spans 15 amino acids. The CDR3, as DNA: TGTGCCAGTAGTACCGGGACAGGTTTTTCCTATGGCTACACCTTC. Protein product: CASSTGTGFSYGYTF.